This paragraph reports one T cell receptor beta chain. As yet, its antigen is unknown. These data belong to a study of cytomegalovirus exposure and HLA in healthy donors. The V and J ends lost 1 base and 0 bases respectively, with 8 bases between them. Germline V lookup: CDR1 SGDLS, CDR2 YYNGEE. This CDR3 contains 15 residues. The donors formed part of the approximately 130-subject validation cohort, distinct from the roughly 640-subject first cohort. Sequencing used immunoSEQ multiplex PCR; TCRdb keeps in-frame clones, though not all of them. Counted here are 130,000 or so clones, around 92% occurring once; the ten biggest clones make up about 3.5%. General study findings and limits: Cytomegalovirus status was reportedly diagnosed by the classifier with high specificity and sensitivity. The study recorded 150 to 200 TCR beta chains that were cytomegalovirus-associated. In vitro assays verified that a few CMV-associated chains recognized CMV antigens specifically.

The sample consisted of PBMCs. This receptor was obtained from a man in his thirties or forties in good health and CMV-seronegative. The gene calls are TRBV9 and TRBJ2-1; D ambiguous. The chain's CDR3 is CASSVLTYSYNEQFF. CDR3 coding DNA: TGTGCCAGCAGCGTACTAACTTACTCCTACAATGAGCAGTTCTTC. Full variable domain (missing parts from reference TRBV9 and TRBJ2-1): DSGVTQTPKHLITATGQRVTLRCSPRSGDLSVYWYQQSLDQGLQFLIQYYNGEERAKGNILERFSAQQFPDLHSELNLSSLELGDSALYFCASSVLTYSYNEQFFGPGTRLTVL.